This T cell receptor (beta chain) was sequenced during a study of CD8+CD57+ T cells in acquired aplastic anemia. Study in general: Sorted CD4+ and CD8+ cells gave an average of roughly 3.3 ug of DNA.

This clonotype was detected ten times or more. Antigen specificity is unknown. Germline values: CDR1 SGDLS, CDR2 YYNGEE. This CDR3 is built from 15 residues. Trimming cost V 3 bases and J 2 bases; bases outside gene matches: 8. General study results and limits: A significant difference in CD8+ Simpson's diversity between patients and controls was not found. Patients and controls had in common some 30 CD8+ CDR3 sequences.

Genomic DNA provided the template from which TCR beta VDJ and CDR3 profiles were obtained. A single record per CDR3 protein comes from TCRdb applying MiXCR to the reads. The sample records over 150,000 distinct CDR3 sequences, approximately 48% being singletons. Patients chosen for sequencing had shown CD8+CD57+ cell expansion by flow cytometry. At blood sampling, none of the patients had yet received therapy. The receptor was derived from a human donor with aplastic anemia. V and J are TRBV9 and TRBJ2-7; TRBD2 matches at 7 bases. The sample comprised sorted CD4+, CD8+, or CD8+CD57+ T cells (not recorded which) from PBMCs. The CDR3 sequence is CASSAGLGDTYEQYF. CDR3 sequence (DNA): TGTGCCAGCAGCGCAGGACTAGGCGACACCTACGAGCAGTACTTC.